This is a list of T cell receptor beta chains from one sample in a study of cytomegalovirus exposure and HLA in healthy donors. Sequencing was performed with immunoSEQ multiplex PCR; in TCRdb, only in-frame clones are kept and a portion is missing. Among about 78,000 clones, roughly 63% were seen once, and the ten largest hold 5% to 6%. The sequenced sample was PBMCs. These receptors originate from a man aged 30 to 39 in good health and CMV-seropositive. Each CDR3 is given with its conserved first and last residue. D genes are given only for firm matches.

>TRBV6-4|TRBD1|TRBJ2-3
TGTGCCAGCAGGGCGGGGACAGGGGTCGGAGCAGATACGCAGTATTTT
CASRAGTGVGADTQYF
>TRBV20-1|.|TRBJ2-2
TGCAGTGCTAGGTCCTCCGGGGAGCTGTTTTTT
CSARSSGELFF
>TRBV27|.|TRBJ2-7
TGTGCCAGCACATCACTCTACGGGGAGCAGTACTTC
CASTSLYGEQYF
>TRBV7-9|.|TRBJ2-7
TGTGCCAGCCGGGGGACGTCCTACGAGCAGTACTTC
CASRGTSYEQYF
>TRBV5-1|.|TRBJ2-1
TGCGCCAGCAGCTTGGGTCCGGGGGTCCACAATGAGCAGTTCTTC
CASSLGPGVHNEQFF
>TRBV28|TRBD1|TRBJ1-1
TGTGCCAGCAGTTTATCCACCCGACAGGGGGGCACTGAAGCTTTCTTT
CASSLSTRQGGTEAFF
>TRBV11-3|TRBD1|TRBJ2-3
TGTGCCAGCAGCTTAGGTGTCTGGGCAGGGGGATCTAGCACAGATACGCAGTATTTT
CASSLGVWAGGSSTDTQYF
>TRBV27|TRBD2|TRBJ2-2
TGTGCCAGCAGTTTATTTCTAGCGGCGAACACCGGGGAGCTGTTTTTT
CASSLFLAANTGELFF
>TRBV6-5|TRBD2|TRBJ2-7
TGTGCCAGCCACTTCGGGGGGGAGCAGTACTTC
CASHFGGEQYF
>TRBV28|TRBD1|TRBJ2-7
TGTGCCAGCCGTAGACAGGGGACGGAACACGAGCAGTACTTC
CASRRQGTEHEQYF
>TRBV5-5|TRBD2|TRBJ2-7
TGTGCCAGCAGATCTACTAGCGGGGTTTCCTACGAGCAGTACTTC
CASRSTSGVSYEQYF
>TRBV9|.|TRBJ1-3
TGTGCCAGCAGCGTAGGAGTCTTGAGCTCTGGAAACACCATATATTTT
CASSVGVLSSGNTIYF
>TRBV15|TRBD1|TRBJ2-3
TGTGCCACCAGCGACAAAAGGACAGGGGCAGATACGCAGTATTTT
CATSDKRTGADTQYF
>TRBV18|TRBD2|TRBJ2-6
TGTGCCAGCTCACCAGAAACAGGGACTAGCTCTGGGGCCAACGTCCTGACTTTC
CASSPETGTSSGANVLTF
>TRBV11-2|.|TRBJ2-5
TGTGCCAGCAGCTTAAAAAGGGGTCAGGACCAGTACTTC
CASSLKRGQDQYF